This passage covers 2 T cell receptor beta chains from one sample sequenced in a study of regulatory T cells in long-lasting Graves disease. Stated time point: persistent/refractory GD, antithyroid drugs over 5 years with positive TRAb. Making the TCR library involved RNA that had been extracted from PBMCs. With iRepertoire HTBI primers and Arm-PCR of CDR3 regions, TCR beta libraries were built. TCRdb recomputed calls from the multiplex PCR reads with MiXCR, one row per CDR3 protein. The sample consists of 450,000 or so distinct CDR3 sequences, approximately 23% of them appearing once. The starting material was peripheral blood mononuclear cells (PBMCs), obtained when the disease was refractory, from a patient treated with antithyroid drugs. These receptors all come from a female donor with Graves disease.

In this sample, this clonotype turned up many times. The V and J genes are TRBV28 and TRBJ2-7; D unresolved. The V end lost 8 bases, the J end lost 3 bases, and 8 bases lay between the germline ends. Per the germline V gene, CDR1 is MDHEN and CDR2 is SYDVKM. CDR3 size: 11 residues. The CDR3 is CASQAGYEQYF. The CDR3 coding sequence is TGTGCCAGCCAGGCAGGCTACGAGCAGTACTTC.

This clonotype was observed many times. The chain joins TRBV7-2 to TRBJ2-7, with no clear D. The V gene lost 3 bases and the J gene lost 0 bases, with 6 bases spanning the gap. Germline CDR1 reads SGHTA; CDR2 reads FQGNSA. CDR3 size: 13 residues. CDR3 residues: CASSFGPSYEQYF. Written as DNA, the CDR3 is TGTGCCAGCAGCTTCGGTCCCTCCTACGAGCAGTACTTC.